These T cell receptor beta chains were read from a single sample in a study of cytomegalovirus exposure and HLA in healthy donors. The assay was immunoSEQ multiplex PCR, and TCRdb's table has in-frame clones only and misses some. Of some 120,000 clones in the sample, around four fifths are singletons; the top ten hold about 0.94%. The sequenced sample consisted of PBMCs. These receptor sequences come from a human donor in good health. The CDR3 runs from the conserved cysteine through the conserved F or W. Each record gives: D gene, J gene, V gene, clone size, CDR3 DNA, CDR3 protein. D genes are given only for firm matches. Where a row states a size, it is once, few, many or the class of an expanded clone; other rows omit it.

D: -; J: TRBJ1-4; V: TRBV4-1; size: -; DNA: TGCGCCAGCAGCCAAGTGGGTGCGGCAACTAATGAAAAACTGTTTTTT; CDR3: CASSQVGAATNEKLFF
D: -; J: TRBJ2-5; V: TRBV29-1; size: -; DNA: TGCAGCGTTGCAGGGGAGCAAGAGACCCAGTACTTC; CDR3: CSVAGEQETQYF
D: -; J: TRBJ1-3; V: TRBV7-2; size: -; DNA: TGTGCCAGCAGCCTGGGCCCCGACAACTCTGGAAACACCATATATTTT; CDR3: CASSLGPDNSGNTIYF
D: -; J: TRBJ2-7; V: TRBV27; size: -; DNA: TGTGCCAGCAGTTTATCGAGAACCTACGAGCAGTACTTC; CDR3: CASSLSRTYEQYF
D: -; J: TRBJ2-1; V: TRBV6-1; size: -; DNA: TGTGCCAGCAGTACGGGGATACAGGGTGCTAATGAGCAGTTCTTC; CDR3: CASSTGIQGANEQFF
D: TRBD1; J: TRBJ1-1; V: TRBV7-9; size: once; DNA: TGTTCCAGCAGCTCACACAGGGGACAAACTGAAGCTTTCTTT; CDR3: CSSSSHRGQTEAFF
D: -; J: TRBJ2-5; V: TRBV18; size: -; DNA: TGTGCCAGCTCACCACCTTCGTTAGCAGAAGAGACCCAGTACTTC; CDR3: CASSPPSLAEETQYF
D: -; J: TRBJ2-3; V: TRBV10-3; size: few; DNA: TGTGCCATCAGTGAGTATCAGAGGACTAGCACAGATACGCAGTATTTT; CDR3: CAISEYQRTSTDTQYF
D: -; J: TRBJ1-5; V: TRBV12-5; size: few; DNA: TGTGCTAGTGGTTTGGACAGGTTGGATCAGCCCCAGCATTTT; CDR3: CASGLDRLDQPQHF
D: -; J: TRBJ1-6; V: TRBV5-1; size: -; DNA: TGCGCCAGCAGCTGGGCCCGGACCGGGGATTCACCCCTCCACTTT; CDR3: CASSWARTGDSPLHF
D: -; J: TRBJ2-7; V: TRBV5-8; size: -; DNA: TGTGCCAGCAGCTTCATGGGACACGGGTCCTACGAGCAGTACTTC; CDR3: CASSFMGHGSYEQYF
D: -; J: TRBJ1-6; V: TRBV6-1; size: -; DNA: TGTGCCAGCAGAAGCCCCGGTTCACCCCTCCACTTT; CDR3: CASRSPGSPLHF
D: -; J: TRBJ1-4; V: TRBV15; size: -; DNA: TGTGCCACCAGCAGGAACCGGGAGATCGGCGCAAAACTGTTTTTT; CDR3: CATSRNREIGAKLFF
D: TRBD1; J: TRBJ1-6; V: TRBV19; size: -; DNA: TGTGCCAGTAGTGCAGACAGGGGAAGCTCTAATTCACCCCTCCACTTT; CDR3: CASSADRGSSNSPLHF